Described below is a single TCR beta chain sequence and its context. What it binds is unknown. A read error may be the cause here, since a much bigger clone is one base away. This CDR3 contains 15 residues. Trimming at V came to 6 bases and at J to 1 base, leaving 6 bases not matched to a gene. Germline V CDR1 and CDR2: KGHDR, SFDVKD. This record belongs to a study of Graves' ophthalmopathy and Graves' hyperthyroidism. Whole-study context: Peripheral blood sampling preceded any treatment and occurred at initial diagnosis.

Study results and limitations: Among thyroid clonotypes expanded above 0.001 frequency, most also appeared in blood.

Presentation of ophthalmopathy in the donors involved moderate-to-severe activity, CAS ≥3, NOSPECS ≥4 and a duration under 3 months. The PBMCs had their origin in roughly 10 ml of fresh peripheral blood. Amplification of TCR beta CDR3 regions used RNA transcripts. Following a first-round RT-PCR that used HTBI primers, a second-round multiplex PCR was carried out. TCRdb re-called the multiplex PCR reads through MiXCR, storing one row per CDR3 protein. The profile shows around 660,000 distinct CDR3 sequences, 35% to 45% of them singletons. This TCR came from an adult man with Graves' ophthalmopathy. Sequenced input: peripheral blood. V is TRBV24-1 and J is TRBJ2-5, with TRBD2 identical over 8 bases. CDR3 sequence: CATSYRTSLQETQYF. In DNA form, the CDR3 reads TGTGCCACCAGTTACCGGACTAGCCTCCAAGAGACCCAGTACTTC.